This T cell receptor (beta chain) was documented in a study of technical replicates of blood from a few donors. Unmatched junction bases numbered 8, after V lost 5 bases and J lost 4 bases. This CDR3 is built from 15 residues. The germline CDR1 and CDR2 sequences are MNHEY and SMNVEV (reference sequence). The table came from immunoSEQ multiplex PCR; TCRdb's copy has only in-frame clones and leaves some out. The table has 75,000 to 95,000 clones, roughly 96% seen once. V and J are TRBV27 and TRBJ1-2; TRBD1 matches at 9 bases. This receptor was obtained from a human donor in good health. Sequencing was performed on T cells isolated from PBMCs. CDR3: CASSPGQGVGYGYTF. In DNA, the CDR3 is TGTGCCAGCAGTCCGGGACAGGGAGTCGGCTATGGCTACACCTTC.